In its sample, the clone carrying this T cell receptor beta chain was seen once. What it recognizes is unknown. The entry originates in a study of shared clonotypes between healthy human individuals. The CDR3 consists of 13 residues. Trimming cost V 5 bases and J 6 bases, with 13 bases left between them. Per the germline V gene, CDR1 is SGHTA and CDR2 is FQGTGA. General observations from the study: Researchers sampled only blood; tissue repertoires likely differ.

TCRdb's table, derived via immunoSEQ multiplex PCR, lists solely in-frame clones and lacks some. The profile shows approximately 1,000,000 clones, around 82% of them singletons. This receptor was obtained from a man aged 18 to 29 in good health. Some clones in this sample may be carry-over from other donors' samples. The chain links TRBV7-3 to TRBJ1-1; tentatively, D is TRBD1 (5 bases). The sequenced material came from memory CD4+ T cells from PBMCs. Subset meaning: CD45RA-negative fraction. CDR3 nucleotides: TGTGCCAGCAGCCCGACAGTGTCTGCTGAAGCTTTCTTT. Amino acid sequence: CASSPTVSAEAFF.